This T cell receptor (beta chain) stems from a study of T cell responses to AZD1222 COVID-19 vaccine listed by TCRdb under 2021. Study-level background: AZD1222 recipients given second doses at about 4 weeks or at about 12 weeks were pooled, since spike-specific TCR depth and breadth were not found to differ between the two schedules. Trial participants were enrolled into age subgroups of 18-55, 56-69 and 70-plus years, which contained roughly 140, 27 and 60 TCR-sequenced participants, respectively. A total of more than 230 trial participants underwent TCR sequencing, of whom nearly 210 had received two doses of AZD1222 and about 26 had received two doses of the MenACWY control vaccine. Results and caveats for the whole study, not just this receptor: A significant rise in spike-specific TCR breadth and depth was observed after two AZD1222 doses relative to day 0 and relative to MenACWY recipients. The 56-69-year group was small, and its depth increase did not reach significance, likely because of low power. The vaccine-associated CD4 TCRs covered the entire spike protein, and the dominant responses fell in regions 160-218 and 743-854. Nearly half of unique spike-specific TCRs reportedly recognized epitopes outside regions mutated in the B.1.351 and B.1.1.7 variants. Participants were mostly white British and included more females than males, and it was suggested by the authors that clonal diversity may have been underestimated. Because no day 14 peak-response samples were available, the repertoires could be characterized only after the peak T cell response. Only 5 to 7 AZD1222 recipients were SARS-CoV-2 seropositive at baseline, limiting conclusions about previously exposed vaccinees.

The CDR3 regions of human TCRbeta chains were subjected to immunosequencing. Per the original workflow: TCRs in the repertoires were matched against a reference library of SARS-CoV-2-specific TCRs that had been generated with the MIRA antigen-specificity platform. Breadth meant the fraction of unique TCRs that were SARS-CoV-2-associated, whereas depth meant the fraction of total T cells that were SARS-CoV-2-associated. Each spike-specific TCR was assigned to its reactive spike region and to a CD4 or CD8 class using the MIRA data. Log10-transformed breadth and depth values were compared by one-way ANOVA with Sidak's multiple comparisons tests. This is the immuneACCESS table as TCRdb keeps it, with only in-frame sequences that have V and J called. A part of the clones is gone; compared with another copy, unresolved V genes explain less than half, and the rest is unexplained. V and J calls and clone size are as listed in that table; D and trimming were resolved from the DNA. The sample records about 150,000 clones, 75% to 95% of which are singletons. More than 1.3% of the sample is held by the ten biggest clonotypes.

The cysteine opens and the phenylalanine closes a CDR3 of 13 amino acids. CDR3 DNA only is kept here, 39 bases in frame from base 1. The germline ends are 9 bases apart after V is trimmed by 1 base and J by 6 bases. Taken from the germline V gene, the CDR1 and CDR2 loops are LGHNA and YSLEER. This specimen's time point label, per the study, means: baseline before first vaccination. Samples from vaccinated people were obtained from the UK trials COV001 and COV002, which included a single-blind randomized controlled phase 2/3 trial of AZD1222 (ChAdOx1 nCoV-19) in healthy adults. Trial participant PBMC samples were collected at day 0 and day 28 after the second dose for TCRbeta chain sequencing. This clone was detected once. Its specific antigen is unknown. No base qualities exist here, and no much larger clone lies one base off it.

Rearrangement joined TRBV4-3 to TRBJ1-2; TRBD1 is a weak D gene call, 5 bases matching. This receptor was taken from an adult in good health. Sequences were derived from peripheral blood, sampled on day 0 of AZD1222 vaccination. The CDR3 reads CASSQAGLDGYTF. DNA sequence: TGCGCCAGCAGCCAAGCAGGGCTCGATGGCTACACCTTC.